Presented here are 22 T cell receptor beta chains from one specimen sequenced in a study of PD-1 blockade in mismatch repair-deficient tumors (dated by TCRdb to the late 2010s). The library came from the immunoSEQ multiplex PCR assay. TCRdb took this table from immuneACCESS and kept in-frame rearrangements with V and J called. Such tables lack part of the clones; where checked against another copy, unresolved V genes explain under half of the gap, and the rest is unexplained. The sample data list roughly 120,000 clones, and roughly 90% of these were observed just once. 10% to 15% of the sample is held by the ten biggest clonotypes. Sequenced material: peripheral blood, taken 70 to 73 weeks after starting pembrolizumab. These receptors were obtained from an adult with mismatch repair-deficient cancer.

The CDR3 protein is CAWSHRANTGELFF. The CDR3, as DNA: TGTGCCTGGAGTCACCGAGCGAACACCGGGGAGCTGTTTTTT. The chain is built from TRBV30 and TRBJ2-2; D unclear. CDR1 is GTSNPN, CDR2 SVGIG, per germline (reference sequence). V was clipped by 2 bases and J by 0 bases, with 7 bases between them. CDR3 size: 14 residues.

The chain uses TRBV7-9 and TRBJ2-1; 9 bases line up with TRBD1. The CDR3 has 16 residues. Unmatched junction bases numbered 8, after V lost 6 bases and J lost 2 bases. Germline V gives CDR1 SEHNR, CDR2 FQNEAQ (reference sequence). CDR3 sequence (DNA): TGTGCCAGCAGATCTCCGGGACAGGGACCCTACAATGAGCAGTTCTTC. Protein product: CASRSPGQGPYNEQFF.

V gene TRBV6-1 combines with J gene TRBJ2-1, with D possibly matching TRBD2 (6 bases). Germline assignment: CDR1 MNHNS and CDR2 SASEGT. The length of the CDR3 is 14 residues. V was shortened by 4 bases and J by 4 bases, with 11 bases between the two germline ends. The CDR3 loop is CASSGRDLYNEQFF. In DNA form, the CDR3 reads TGTGCCAGCAGTGGCCGGGACTTATACAATGAGCAGTTCTTC.

A few counts support this clone. This chain uses TRBV29-1 with TRBJ2-7; maybe TRBD1 (6 bases). The CDR3 consists of 13 residues. CDR1 SQVTM and CDR2 ANQGSEA come from the germline V gene. Trimming shortened V by 5 bases and J by 4 bases, and 15 bases separated the two germline ends. The CDR3 DNA reads TGCAGCGTTACCCGGGACACATCATACGAGCAGTACTTC. Protein product: CSVTRDTSYEQYF.

This rearrangement joins TRBV4-2 to TRBJ1-1; TRBD1 agrees at 7 bases. This CDR3 is 15 amino acids long. Looked up from germline, CDR1 is LGHNA and CDR2 is YNFKEQ. V lost 4 bases, J lost 0 bases, and 5 bases stayed unmatched. The CDR3 sequence is CASSPRTGMNTEAFF. DNA of the CDR3: TGTGCCAGCAGCCCGAGGACAGGTATGAACACTGAAGCTTTCTTT.

The chain employs TRBV2 and TRBJ2-5; possible D gene TRBD2, 5 bases. CDR3 length: 16 amino acids. Germline V lookup: CDR1 SNHLY, CDR2 FYNNEI. Trimming removed 4 bases at V and 4 bases at J, with 19 bases between. The CDR3 region has the DNA TGTGCCAGCAGTGTAGCGCTCGACGACCACAGAGAGACCCAGTACTTC. Its translation is CASSVALDDHRETQYF.

This chain connects TRBV21-1 to TRBJ2-7; TRBD1 is taken as the D call from the table, unchecked against the DNA. TRBV21-1 is flagged as a pseudogene. The CDR3 has 15 residues. CDR3 sequence reads: CASSNRRDRVDEQYF. The CDR3 DNA sequence: TGTGCCAGCAGCAATCGTCGGGACAGGGTAGACGAGCAGTACTTC.

This rearrangement joins TRBV28 to TRBJ2-3, with a tentative D call TRBD1 (5 bases). Germline CDR1 is MDHEN and CDR2 is SYDVKM. CDR3 length: 14 amino acids. V lost 4 bases to trimming and J lost 3 bases, with 11 bases between them. The CDR3: CASSYTGRTDTQYF. The CDR3 nucleotides are TGTGCCAGCAGTTATACAGGAAGGACAGATACGCAGTATTTT.

The genes are TRBV7-2 and TRBJ1-2; D unresolved. V lost 1 base and J lost 8, with 11 bases in between. The CDR3 length is 13 residues. Germline assignment: CDR1 SGHTA and CDR2 FQGNSA. CDR3 coding DNA: TGTGCCAGCAGCTTAGTACCCATGGGCGGCTACACCTTC. Protein product: CASSLVPMGGYTF.

This chain links TRBV5-4 with TRBJ2-1, with a tentative D call TRBD1 (6 bases). The CDR3 extends over 15 amino acids. The germline V and J ends were trimmed by 4 bases and 5 bases, with 16 bases remaining between them. Germline lookup yields CDR1 SGHNT and CDR2 YYREEE (reference sequence). This CDR3 is CASSQSRGSHNEQFF. In DNA form, the CDR3 reads TGTGCCAGCAGCCAATCTAGGGGGTCTCACAATGAGCAGTTCTTC.

This CDR3 reads CASRRGHKRQIEQFF. The CDR3 DNA sequence: TGTGCCAGCAGAAGAGGACATAAGCGACAAATTGAGCAGTTCTTC. The rearrangement links TRBV27 to TRBJ2-1; tentative D call: TRBD1 (5 bases). The CDR3 spans 15 residues. Trimming left V 6 bases short and J 9 bases short, with 21 bases between. Per germline, CDR1 MNHEY and CDR2 SMNVEV (reference sequence).

The chain joins TRBV27 to TRBJ2-1, with 11 bases fitting TRBD2. Germline-derived CDR1 and CDR2 are MNHEY and SMNVEV (reference sequence). The CDR3 consists of 15 residues. V lost 5 bases and J lost 6; bases outside the gene matches: 6. The CDR3 DNA reads TGTGCCAGCAGTGACCGACTAGCGGGATTCAATGAGCAGTTCTTC. Protein sequence: CASSDRLAGFNEQFF.

This clone is a singleton in its sample. The chain uses TRBV7-9 and TRBJ2-7; 9 positions agree with TRBD2. CDR3 length equals 15 residues. The J segment lost 3 bases and the V segment lost 2 bases, leaving 5 bases of the junction unmatched. The germline V gene has CDR1 SEHNR and CDR2 FQNEAQ (reference sequence). The CDR3 spells CASSLPGLASYEQYF. Written as DNA, the CDR3 is TGTGCCAGCAGCTTACCGGGACTAGCCAGCTACGAGCAGTACTTC.

Only a few counts were recorded for this clone. The chain links TRBV4-1 to TRBJ1-1; D gene unclear. The V gene lost 1 base and the J gene lost 2 bases, with 8 bases spanning the gap. The CDR3 spans 14 residues. The germline V gene has CDR1 MGHRA and CDR2 YSYEKL. The CDR3 DNA sequence: TGCGCCAGCAGCCAAGTGTACAGTAACACTGAAGCTTTCTTT. Amino acid sequence: CASSQVYSNTEAFF.

The chain recombines TRBV19 with TRBJ2-7, with D uncertain. The CDR3 has 14 residues. The germline V gene encodes CDR1 LNHDA and CDR2 SQIVND (reference sequence). V shed 7 bases and J shed 2 bases, with 15 bases lying between them. CDR3 loop: CASTPPPRPYEQYF. CDR3 in DNA: TGTGCCAGTACCCCACCGCCCCGGCCCTACGAGCAGTACTTC. Drawing the rest from reference TRBV19 and TRBJ2-7, the complete variable domain is DGGITQSPKYLFRKEGQNVTLSCEQNLNHDAMYWYRQDPGQGLRLIYYSQIVNDFQKGDIAEGYSVSREKKESFPLTVTSAQKNPTAFYLCASTPPPRPYEQYFGPGTRLTVT.

The rearrangement links TRBV4-2 to TRBJ2-7; D is possibly TRBD1 (5 bases). CDR1 LGHNA and CDR2 YNFKEQ come from the germline V gene. The CDR3 has 17 residues. V was cut by 0 bases and J by 4 bases, with 19 bases left in between. CDR3 bases: TGTGCCAGCAGCCAAGATTTAAAGTTAGGGGTGCTATACGAGCAGTACTTC. It specifies CASSQDLKLGVLYEQYF.

The chain is built from TRBV5-8 and TRBJ2-4; TRBD1 agrees at 8 bases. Per the germline V gene, CDR1 is SGHTS and CDR2 is YDEGEE. The CDR3 consists of 15 residues. The junction had 4 bases not matched to a gene; V was cut back by 4 bases and J by 1 base. The CDR3 is CASSPGTGAKNIQYF. In nucleotides, the CDR3 is TGTGCCAGCAGCCCGGGGACAGGTGCCAAAAACATTCAGTACTTC.

The rearrangement joins TRBV19 to TRBJ2-2, with 9 bases identical to TRBD1. The trim removed 1 base at V and 6 bases at J, leaving 3 bases unmatched. The length of the CDR3 is 15 residues. Germline-derived CDR1 and CDR2 are LNHDA and SQIVND (reference sequence). The CDR3 loop reads CASSIVGQGSGELFF. CDR3 nucleotide sequence: TGTGCCAGTAGTATAGTGGGACAGGGATCCGGGGAGCTGTTTTTT.

The chain combines TRBV27 with TRBJ2-7; 11 bases are shared with TRBD1. CDR3 size: 15 residues. Germline V lookup: CDR1 MNHEY, CDR2 SMNVEV (reference sequence). V lost 2 bases and J lost 2; bases outside the gene matches: 2. CDR3 in amino acids: CASSLKGQGAYEQYF. As DNA, the CDR3 is TGTGCCAGCAGTTTAAAGGGACAGGGGGCCTACGAGCAGTACTTC.

V and J are TRBV19 and TRBJ1-2, with 7 bases fitting TRBD1. V lost 4 bases to trimming and J lost 4 bases; unmatched junction nucleotides: 15. The CDR3 is made up of 17 amino acids. The germline V gene has CDR1 LNHDA and CDR2 SQIVND (reference sequence). The chain's CDR3 is CASSTDRHLSAGYGYTF. In DNA form, the CDR3 reads TGTGCCAGTAGTACGGACAGGCACCTTAGCGCGGGCTATGGCTACACCTTC.

J is TRBJ2-7 and V is TRBV10-2, with 8 bases lining up with TRBD1. The germline V gene encodes CDR1 WSHSY and CDR2 SAAADI. Germline trimming cut 6 bases from V and 9 bases from J; bases unmatched to any gene: 13. The CDR3 is 14 amino acids. The CDR3 DNA reads TGCGCCAGCAGGTCCGGGACAGGACCTTTCGGGCAGTACTTC. Its protein product is CASRSGTGPFGQYF.

CDR3 sequence (DNA): TGCGCCAGCAGGCGTCCCTACAAGGGGGGTTGCCCCCTAGCCAAAAACATTCAGTACTTC. This gives the protein CASRRPYKGGCPLAKNIQYF. The chain couples TRBV5-1 to TRBJ2-4; D assignment may be TRBD1 or TRBD2 (6 bases each). V was pared by 5 bases and J by 0 bases, with 27 bases between. The CDR3 runs to 20 residues. Germline V lookup: CDR1 SGHRS, CDR2 YFSETQ. Full variable domain (rest looked up from reference TRBV5-1 and TRBJ2-4): KAGVTQTPRYLIKTRGQQVTLSCSPISGHRSVSWYQQTPGQGLQFLFEYFSETQRNKGNFPGRFSGRQFSNSRSEMNVSTLELGDSALYLCASRRPYKGGCPLAKNIQYFGAGTRLSVL.